This is a list of T cell receptor beta chains from one sample in a study of response to subunit inactivated influenza vaccine. TCRdb fed the RT-PCR reads into MiXCR, producing one record per CDR3 protein. The sample includes about 540,000 distinct CDR3 sequences, roughly 23% of them seen just once. The same sample was also used in a study of T cells expressing NK-cell markers.

The material sequenced was CD4+ T cells sorted from PBMCs, taken 12 days after vaccination. The receptor source for this set is a man aged 45 to 65 who received an inactivated influenza vaccine. Each CDR3 is given with its conserved first and last residue. A D gene is named only where the DNA matches it firmly. Some rows mark clone size as missing; the rest say once, few, many or name a class of expanded clone.

abundance	d_gene	j_gene	v_gene	CDR3aa	CDR3nt
-	-	TRBJ1-4	TRBV6-2/TRBV6-3	CASSPRRPNEKLFF	TGTGCCAGCAGTCCCCGACGGCCTAATGAAAAACTGTTTTTT
few	TRBD2	TRBJ2-1	TRBV27	CASTAGLRGALNEQFF	TGTGCCAGCACTGCTGGGTTGCGGGGGGCCCTCAATGAGCAGTTCTTC
-	TRBD1	TRBJ1-2	TRBV7-9	CASTPGTVSYGYTF	TGTGCCAGCACGCCGGGGACAGTTTCCTATGGCTACACCTTC
many	-	TRBJ2-1	TRBV7-2	CASSPSLYNEQFF	TGTGCCAGCAGCCCTAGCCTGTACAATGAGCAGTTCTTC
few	-	TRBJ1-5	TRBV20-1	CSATTGNNQPQHF	TGCAGTGCTACTACAGGGAACAATCAGCCCCAGCATTTT
-	-	TRBJ2-1	TRBV6-1	CASREQRYNEQFF	TGTGCCAGCAGGGAACAGAGATACAATGAGCAGTTCTTC
many	-	TRBJ2-2	TRBV7-3	CASSLVDTGELFF	TGTGCCAGCAGCTTGGTGGACACCGGGGAGCTGTTTTTT
few	-	TRBJ1-2	TRBV29-1	CSVPWTASNYGYTF	TGCAGCGTCCCTTGGACAGCCTCTAACTATGGCTACACCTTC
many	-	TRBJ1-5	TRBV2	CASTLAARFDDPQHF	TGTGCCAGCACTTTGGCTGCCCGGTTTGATGATCCCCAGCATTTT
many	-	TRBJ2-1	TRBV4-1	CASSPAGGSSYNEQFF	TGCGCCAGCAGCCCCGCCGGGGGAAGCTCCTACAATGAGCAGTTCTTC
once	TRBD1	TRBJ2-5	TRBV29-1	CSVEGRGQGLRETQYF	TGCAGCGTTGAAGGGAGGGGACAGGGGTTGAGGGAGACCCAGTACTTC
-	-	TRBJ2-3	TRBV11-1	CASSLAQLVSGITDTQYF	TGTGCCAGCAGCTTAGCGCAGTTGGTTAGCGGAATCACAGATACGCAGTATTTT
-	TRBD2	TRBJ2-5	TRBV7-9	CASSLTSGVETRYF	TGTGCCAGCAGCTTGACTAGCGGAGTAGAGACCCGGTACTTC
-	-	TRBJ1-4	TRBV6-1	CASSTPGVTNEKLFF	TGTGCCAGCAGTACCCCAGGAGTAACGAATGAAAAACTGTTTTTT
-	TRBD2	TRBJ2-1	TRBV9	CASSVSFGPGTSGGPSYNEQFF	TGTGCCAGCAGCGTCAGCTTTGGTCCCGGGACTAGCGGGGGGCCCTCCTACAATGAGCAGTTCTTC
few	-	TRBJ2-1	TRBV29-1	CSALTRSAQFF	TGCAGCGCCCTGACTAGATCGGCGCAGTTCTTC
few	TRBD1	TRBJ2-2	TRBV18	CASSLTTGVNTGELFF	TGTGCCAGCTCACTAACGACAGGGGTGAACACCGGGGAGCTGTTTTTT
many	-	TRBJ1-1	TRBV6-2/TRBV6-3	CASSWGGNTEAFF	TGTGCCAGCAGTTGGGGAGGGAACACTGAAGCTTTCTTT
-	-	TRBJ2-4	TRBV12-3/TRBV12-4	CASTPGLAKNIQYF	TGTGCCAGCACCCCGGGACTAGCCAAAAACATTCAGTACTTC
few	-	TRBJ1-5	TRBV4-2	CASSQELTRTEQPQHF	TGTGCCAGCAGCCAAGAATTGACCCGTACGGAACAGCCCCAGCATTTT
-	TRBD1	TRBJ1-4	TRBV3-1	CASNRQGSNEKLFF	TGTGCCAGCAACCGACAGGGGTCTAATGAAAAACTGTTTTTT
few	-	TRBJ1-6	TRBV6-2/TRBV6-3	CASLGRHNSPLHF	TGTGCCAGTTTGGGACGCCATAATTCACCCCTCCACTTT
few	-	TRBJ2-7	TRBV9	CANLVEVYEQYF	TGTGCCAATTTGGTAGAAGTGTACGAGCAGTACTTC
-	-	TRBJ1-4	TRBV7-9	CASSPREKLFF	TGTGCCAGCAGCCCAAGAGAAAAACTGTTTTTT
-	-	TRBJ2-5	TRBV4-3	CASSHNTGGETQYF	TGCGCCAGCAGCCACAATACTGGGGGAGAGACCCAGTACTTC
-	TRBD2	TRBJ2-3	TRBV12-3/TRBV12-4	CASRRGLSTDTQYF	TGTGCCAGCAGGAGGGGACTATCCACAGATACGCAGTATTTT
-	-	TRBJ2-3	TRBV7-9	CASSLVPSTDTQYF	TGTGCCAGCAGCTTAGTCCCAAGCACAGATACGCAGTATTTT
-	TRBD2	TRBJ2-2	TRBV7-6	CASSLASGRNTGELFF	TGTGCCAGCAGCTTAGCCAGCGGGAGGAACACCGGGGAGCTGTTTTTT
-	TRBD1	TRBJ2-5	TRBV2	CASSVQQGGSETQYF	TGTGCCAGCAGTGTACAACAGGGGGGTTCAGAGACCCAGTACTTC
many	-	TRBJ2-1	TRBV5-1	CASSFLAISYNEQFF	TGCGCCAGCAGCTTTCTAGCGATCTCCTACAATGAGCAGTTCTTC
few	-	TRBJ1-6	TRBV4-1	CASSQQERVLDNSPLHF	TGCGCCAGCAGCCAGCAGGAACGGGTCCTGGATAATTCACCCCTCCACTTT
-	-	TRBJ1-1	TRBV12-3/TRBV12-4	CASSYLRARRAFF	TGTGCCAGCAGTTATCTCCGGGCCCGGAGGGCTTTCTTT
-	TRBD2	TRBJ2-7	TRBV20-1	CSASSLAGSHEQYF	TGCAGTGCTAGTTCTCTAGCGGGTTCCCACGAGCAGTACTTC
few	-	TRBJ2-7	TRBV4-3	CASSHATGQPYEQYF	TGCGCCAGCAGCCATGCCACGGGACAACCTTACGAGCAGTACTTC
few	TRBD1	TRBJ1-1	TRBV20-1	CSASRGLTEAFF	TGCAGTGCCAGCAGGGGGCTTACTGAAGCTTTCTTT
-	TRBD2	TRBJ2-7	TRBV20-1	CSASRAGRGYEQYF	TGCAGTGCTAGTCGAGCGGGGAGAGGCTACGAGCAGTACTTC
-	TRBD1	TRBJ1-5	TRBV5-5	CASSRTGGINQPQHF	TGTGCCAGCAGCCGGACAGGGGGTATCAATCAGCCCCAGCATTTT
few	-	TRBJ1-1	TRBV12-3/TRBV12-4	CASSTSNTEAFF	TGTGCCAGCAGTACATCGAACACTGAAGCTTTCTTT
-	-	TRBJ1-1	TRBV12-5	CASGLEGSGRAFF	TGTGCTAGTGGCCTCGAGGGCAGCGGGAGGGCTTTCTTT
many	-	TRBJ2-2	TRBV12-3/TRBV12-4	CASSMGRDTGELFF	TGTGCCAGCAGCATGGGCCGAGACACCGGGGAGCTGTTTTTT
-	-	TRBJ2-7	TRBV11-1	CASSSRGPFYYEQYF	TGTGCCAGCAGCTCGAGGGGACCCTTTTACTACGAGCAGTACTTC
-	-	TRBJ2-1	TRBV9	CASSPSASSYNEQFF	TGTGCCAGCAGCCCTAGCGCGAGCTCCTACAATGAGCAGTTCTTC
-	TRBD1	TRBJ1-4	TRBV6-6	CASSPDRQKLFF	TGTGCCAGCAGTCCGGACAGGCAAAAACTGTTTTTT
-	-	TRBJ2-7	TRBV19	CASSMDGTLTLYEQYF	TGTGCCAGTAGTATGGATGGGACACTAACGTTATACGAGCAGTACTTC
-	-	TRBJ2-1	TRBV28	CASSQMVNLRSNEQFF	TGTGCCAGCAGTCAAATGGTCAACCTACGCTCCAATGAGCAGTTCTTC
few	TRBD2	TRBJ2-7	TRBV10-3	CAISDREGTYEQYF	TGTGCCATCAGTGACAGGGAGGGGACCTACGAGCAGTACTTC
-	-	TRBJ2-1	TRBV28	CASCPGVGCIEQFF	TGTGCCAGCTGCCCGGGGGTTGGGTGCATTGAGCAGTTCTTC
-	TRBD1	TRBJ1-4	TRBV29-1	CSVDTGAGGEKLFF	TGCAGCGTTGACACAGGGGCCGGAGGAGAAAAACTGTTTTTT
few	-	TRBJ1-2	TRBV6-1	CASSPTGAKGDTF	TGTGCCAGCAGCCCCACGGGCGCAAAAGGGGACACCTTC
many	-	TRBJ2-4	TRBV12-3/TRBV12-4	CASLPNEALAKNIQYF	TGTGCCAGCCTCCCCAATGAGGCTCTAGCCAAAAACATTCAGTACTTC
-	-	TRBJ2-7	TRBV6-2/TRBV6-3	CASSLQGIPYEQYF	TGTGCCAGCAGCTTGCAGGGGATCCCCTACGAGCAGTACTTC
once	TRBD1	TRBJ1-5	TRBV5-1	CASSPDDRDNQPQHF	TGCGCCAGCAGCCCCGATGACAGGGACAATCAGCCCCAGCATTTT
-	TRBD1	TRBJ2-5	TRBV4-1	CASSQGNRGLETQYF	TGCGCCAGCAGCCAAGGAAACAGGGGGCTGGAGACCCAGTACTTC
few	-	TRBJ2-3	TRBV10-3	CAISRGTDTQYF	TGTGCCATCAGTCGGGGCACAGATACGCAGTATTTT
-	TRBD1	TRBJ2-5	TRBV6-2/TRBV6-3	CASSIISGTVQETQYF	TGTGCCAGCAGCATAATATCCGGGACAGTACAAGAGACCCAGTACTTC